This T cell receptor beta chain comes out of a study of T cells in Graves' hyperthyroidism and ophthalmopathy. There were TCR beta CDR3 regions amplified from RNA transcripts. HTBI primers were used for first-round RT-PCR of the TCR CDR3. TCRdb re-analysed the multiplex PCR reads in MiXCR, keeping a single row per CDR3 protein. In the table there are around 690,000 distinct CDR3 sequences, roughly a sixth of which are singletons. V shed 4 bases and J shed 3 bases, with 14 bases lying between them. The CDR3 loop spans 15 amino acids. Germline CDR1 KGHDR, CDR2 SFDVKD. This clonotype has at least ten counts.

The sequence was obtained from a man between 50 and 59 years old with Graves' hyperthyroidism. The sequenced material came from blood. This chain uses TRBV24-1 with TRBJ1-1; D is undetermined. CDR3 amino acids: CATSDSYSYHTEAFF. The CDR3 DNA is TGTGCCACCAGTGACTCTTACAGTTACCACACTGAAGCTTTCTTT.